The next 25 T cell receptor beta chains were all read from a single sample in a study of vaccination and CD4 T cells after COVID-19. Noted treatment: roughly 10-day PBMC culture with coronavirus spike peptide pools or control peptides (ViraFEST assay). Sequence data for DNA of cultured CD4+ T cells were generated by the Oncomine TCR Beta short-read assay. TCRdb passed the PCR reads through MiXCR, listing each CDR3 protein once. Of about 14,000 distinct CDR3 sequences listed, around 55% were seen once; the top ten hold 16%. Their antigen targets remain unknown. The sequenced sample was CD4+ T cells from blood, cultured in vitro. The receptors were gathered from a human donor who had recovered from COVID-19.

The chain recombines TRBV28 with TRBJ1-5; D is uncertain. The CDR3 spans 16 residues. Trimming cost V 2 bases and J 3 bases, with 14 bases left between them. Looked up from germline, CDR1 is MDHEN and CDR2 is SYDVKM. CDR3 amino acids: CASSLVVQADNQPQHF. The CDR3 DNA is TGTGCCAGCAGTTTAGTCGTCCAGGCCGACAATCAGCCCCAGCATTTT.

V usage is TRBV20-1 and J usage is TRBJ2-5, with D perhaps matching TRBD2 (6 bases). Germline CDR1 is DFQATT and CDR2 is SNEGSKA (reference sequence). V lost 6 bases to trimming and J lost 2 bases, with 22 bases between them. The CDR3 contains 16 residues. Written as DNA, the CDR3 is TGCAGTGCCACCCCCCGAGCGGAGCGGGCACAAGAGACCCAGTACTTC. This translates into CSATPRAERAQETQYF.

The genes are TRBV24-1 and TRBJ2-1, with D maybe TRBD2 (6 bases). Trimming cost V 5 bases and J 0 bases, with 7 bases left between them. CDR3 length: 14 amino acids. Germline V gives CDR1 KGHDR, CDR2 SFDVKD. CDR3 loop: CATSVSGSYNEQFF. The CDR3 DNA sequence: TGTGCCACCAGTGTTAGCGGCTCCTACAATGAGCAGTTCTTC.

This clonotype was counted only a few times. This rearrangement joins TRBV20-1 to TRBJ2-7; 12 bases are a match to TRBD2. V lost 5 bases to trimming and J lost 0 bases; unmatched junction nucleotides: 5. Germline V gene sequence: CDR1 DFQATT, CDR2 SNEGSKA (reference sequence). This CDR3 is 15 amino acids long. The CDR3 region has the DNA TGCAGTGCTCTAGCGGGAGGGCTAAGCTCCTACGAGCAGTACTTC. Protein: CSALAGGLSSYEQYF.

V gene TRBV29-1 combines with J gene TRBJ2-3, with 15 bases fitting TRBD2. Looked up from germline, CDR1 is SQVTM and CDR2 is ANQGSEA. V lost 4 bases and J lost 4; bases outside the gene matches: 0. This CDR3 comprises 14 residues. CDR3 nucleotide sequence: TGCAGCGTTGGGACTAGCGGGAGGGCAGATACGCAGTATTTT. It is translated as CSVGTSGRADTQYF.

The rearrangement links TRBV28 to TRBJ1-2; D is uncertain. Germline values: CDR1 MDHEN, CDR2 SYDVKM. The CDR3 contains 16 residues. The V and J ends lost 4 bases and 7 bases respectively, with 22 bases between them. CDR3 in DNA: TGTGCCAGCAGTTCACACGACCCGAGAATCAGACCTGGCTACACCTTC. As protein: CASSSHDPRIRPGYTF.

The V and J genes are TRBV7-2 and TRBJ2-7, with D possibly called TRBD1 or TRBD2 (5 bases each). CDR3 length: 12 residues. Looked up from germline, CDR1 is SGHTA and CDR2 is FQGNSA. The V end lost 4 bases, the J end lost 12 bases, and 16 bases lay between the germline ends. DNA of the CDR3: TGTGCCAGCAGCTCCACGGGGCAGGGTTGGTACTTC. The encoded protein is CASSSTGQGWYF.

This clonotype came up once. J is TRBJ1-1 and V is TRBV10-3; 7 nucleotides line up with TRBD1. Trimming cost V 4 bases and J 4 bases; bases outside gene matches: 9. Germline CDR1 is ENHRY and CDR2 is SYGVKD. CDR3 length equals 15 residues. This chain's CDR3 is CAISGVTRGRTEAFF. The CDR3 region has the DNA TGTGCCATCAGTGGAGTCACAAGGGGGCGCACTGAAGCTTTCTTT.

The chain uses TRBV6-2 or TRBV6-3 and TRBJ1-5; TRBD1 is a possible D gene (5 bases). Trimming cost V 0 bases and J 2 bases, with 8 bases left between them. Germline loops: CDR1 MNHEY, CDR2 SVGEGT. The CDR3 is made up of 15 amino acids. CDR3: CASSYSSGRNQPQHF. The CDR3 nucleotides read TGTGCCAGCAGTTACTCGTCGGGACGCAATCAGCCCCAGCATTTT.

V is TRBV2 and J is TRBJ2-3; D remains ambiguous. This CDR3 has 11 amino acids. Germline V gene lookup returns CDR1 SNHLY and CDR2 FYNNEI. V was cut by 6 bases and J by 4 bases, with 5 bases left in between. The CDR3 sequence is CASRKADTQYF. The DNA of the CDR3 is TGTGCCAGCAGGAAGGCAGATACGCAGTATTTT. The full variable domain, with the rest looked up from reference TRBV2 and TRBJ2-3, is EPEVTQTPSHQVTQMGQEVILRCVPISNHLYFYWYRQILGQKVEFLVSFYNNEISEKSEIFDDQFSVERPDGSNFTLKIRSTKLEDSAMYFCASRKADTQYFGPGTRLTVL.

V usage is TRBV20-1 and J usage is TRBJ2-3; the match to TRBD2 covers 8 bases. The CDR3 has 16 amino acids. Losses at the gene ends were 4 bases for V and 0 bases for J; bases not matched to a gene: 9. Germline assignment: CDR1 DFQATT and CDR2 SNEGSKA (reference sequence). CDR3 coding DNA: TGCAGTGCTAAAAGCCGGCTAGCGGGTAGCACAGATACGCAGTATTTT. Translating it yields CSAKSRLAGSTDTQYF.

This clonotype was detected only a few times. The J gene is TRBJ2-3, the V gene TRBV6-5, with 13 bases matching TRBD2. V lost 0 bases and J lost 1; bases outside the gene matches: 4. Germline V CDR1 and CDR2: MNHEY, SVGAGI. The CDR3 loop spans 18 amino acids. The CDR3 protein is CASSYSSGLAGGTDTQYF. The CDR3, as DNA: TGTGCCAGCAGTTACTCCTCCGGACTAGCGGGGGGCACAGATACGCAGTATTTT.

The chain couples TRBV20-1 to TRBJ1-6, with no clear D. CDR1 DFQATT and CDR2 SNEGSKA come from the germline V gene (reference sequence). V was pared by 0 bases and J by 10 bases, with 16 bases between. CDR3 length: 15 amino acids. The CDR3 DNA reads as TGCAGTGCTAGAGAAGACACGGCACCGGGGTCACCCCTCCACTTT. This codes for CSAREDTAPGSPLHF.

The chain joins TRBV7-9 to TRBJ2-5, with D hard to call. V was clipped by 1 base and J by 5 bases, with 5 bases between them. CDR3 length: 12 residues. Germline CDR1 is SEHNR and CDR2 is FQNEAQ (reference sequence). CDR3 nucleotide sequence: TGTGCCAGCAGCTTAGGGTGGGAGACCCAGTACTTC. Its translation is CASSLGWETQYF.

This chain links TRBV4-1 with TRBJ2-7; D not certain. The CDR3 is 15 residues long. The germline V gene has CDR1 MGHRA and CDR2 YSYEKL. V was clipped by 1 base and J by 0 bases, with 10 bases between them. The DNA of the CDR3 is TGCGCCAGCAGCCAAGCCTGGAGAGGCTCCTACGAGCAGTACTTC. Translating it yields CASSQAWRGSYEQYF.

CDR3 residues: CSAEAGYGNQPQHF. DNA for the CDR3: TGCAGTGCTGAGGCAGGGTATGGCAATCAGCCCCAGCATTTT. The rearrangement joins TRBV20-1 to TRBJ1-5, with D tentatively TRBD1 (5 bases). V shed 5 bases and J shed 2 bases, with 13 bases lying between them. This CDR3 contains 14 residues. Germline V gene sequence: CDR1 DFQATT, CDR2 SNEGSKA (reference sequence).

The CDR3 region is CASSSGRPRAKETQYF. In nucleotides, the CDR3 is TGTGCCAGTAGTTCAGGACGGCCACGCGCAAAAGAGACCCAGTACTTC. The gene calls are TRBV19 and TRBJ2-5; D gene uncertain. The V gene lost 5 bases and the J gene lost 3 bases, with 19 bases spanning the gap. CDR1 is LNHDA and CDR2 is SQIVND in the germline V gene (reference sequence). This CDR3 has 16 residues.

The chain recombines TRBV6-5 with TRBJ1-2; D possibly corresponds to TRBD1 (6 bases). Looked up from germline, CDR1 is MNHEY and CDR2 is SVGAGI. The CDR3 is 15 amino acids. V lost 0 bases and J 9 bases, leaving 17 bases between the germline ends. For the CDR3, the DNA is TGTGCCAGCAGTTACTCTCCGGACAGCGATTGGAGCTACACCTTC. It translates to CASSYSPDSDWSYTF.

This clonotype was picked up a small number of times. V usage is TRBV5-8 and J usage is TRBJ2-2; D ambiguous. The germline V and J ends were trimmed by 3 bases and 6 bases, with 9 bases remaining between them. This CDR3 comprises 13 residues. Germline V CDR1 and CDR2: SGHTS, YDEGEE. CDR3 protein: CASSSGSSGELFF. CDR3 bases: TGTGCCAGCAGCTCCGGCTCTTCCGGGGAGCTGTTTTTT. The full variable domain, with the rest looked up from reference TRBV5-8 and TRBJ2-2, is EAGVTQSPTHLIKTRGQQATLRCSPISGHTSVYWYQQALGLGLQFLLWYDEGEERNRGNFPPRFSGRQFPNYSSELNVNALELEDSALYLCASSSGSSGELFFGEGSRLTVL.

The chain is built from TRBV30 and TRBJ2-5, with D uncertain. In germline, CDR1 is GTSNPN, CDR2 SVGIG (reference sequence). V lost 2 bases and J lost 2, with 6 bases in between. This CDR3 has 12 amino acids. The CDR3 bases are TGTGCCTGGAGTCAGCAACAAGAGACCCAGTACTTC. It specifies CAWSQQQETQYF.

This chain links TRBV7-8 with TRBJ1-6, with 7 positions matching TRBD1. CDR3 length: 17 amino acids. Per the germline V gene, CDR1 is SGHVS and CDR2 is FQNEAQ. V gave up 5 bases and J gave up 1 base; unmatched junction bases: 8. CDR3 region: CASSRITGASYNSPLHF. The CDR3 region has the DNA TGTGCCAGCAGCCGAATTACAGGGGCTTCCTATAATTCACCCCTCCACTTT.

The V call is TRBV2, the J call TRBJ2-6; 10 bases fit TRBD1. J gave up 10 bases and V 4 bases, and 7 bases lay outside the gene matches. From germline, CDR1 is SNHLY and CDR2 FYNNEI. CDR3 length: 15 residues. The CDR3 here is CASSVRDRGSNVLTF. CDR3 sequence (DNA): TGTGCCAGCAGTGTTCGGGACAGGGGCAGTAACGTCCTGACTTTC. Based on the CDR3 plus reference TRBV2 and TRBJ2-6, the full variable domain is EPEVTQTPSHQVTQMGQEVILRCVPISNHLYFYWYRQILGQKVEFLVSFYNNEISEKSEIFDDQFSVERPDGSNFTLKIRSTKLEDSAMYFCASSVRDRGSNVLTFGAGSRLTVL.

This clonotype counts as medium-sized. The chain has TRBV12-2 and TRBJ2-1; the tabulated D call, TRBD2, remains unverified against the DNA. TRBV12-2 is deemed a pseudogene. This CDR3 contains 15 residues. This chain's CDR3 is CASRVRGPRYNEQFF. The CDR3 DNA follows: TGTGCAAGTCGCGTTCGTGGGCCGCGTTACAATGAGCAGTTCTTC.

On this clonotype itself: Mismatch with germline at one junction end may stem from a read error. The chain employs TRBV6-2 or TRBV6-3 and TRBJ2-2; 8 nucleotides agree with TRBD2. CDR1 and CDR2 (germline): MNHEY, SVGEGT. The length of the CDR3 is 15 residues. Written as DNA, the CDR3 is TGTGCCGGCAGGCGGACAGCGGGAGTCTCCGGGGAGCTGTTTTTT. This sequence encodes CAGRRTAGVSGELFF.

The sample holds a few counts of this clonotype. CDR3 residues: CASSYPGQGSYEQYF. In DNA, the CDR3 is TGTGCCAGCAGTTACCCCGGACAGGGTAGCTACGAGCAGTACTTC. The chain recombines TRBV6-5 with TRBJ2-7, with TRBD1 matching over 8 bases. J gave up 3 bases and V 2 bases, and 6 bases lay outside the gene matches. CDR1 is MNHEY, CDR2 SVGAGI, per germline. The CDR3 spans 15 residues.